The sequence of this T cell receptor (beta chain) was determined in a study of neoadjuvant anti-PD-1 for oral cavity cancer. Whole-study context: Non-progressing patients received a fourth nivolumab dose near day 43, then surgery on days 50-56.

Germline V CDR1 and CDR2: SGHDT, YYEEEE. J was trimmed by 6 bases and V by 4 bases; bases with no gene match: 5. This CDR3 comprises 13 residues. The patients had HPV-negative, locally advanced oral cavity squamous cell carcinoma. Regarding the study as a whole: Each response group had just a few patients in TCR analyses.

Using immunoSEQ multiplex PCR, the repertoire was profiled, and TCRdb retains in-frame clones only, with some absent. The sample lists 9,500 to 12,000 clones, around 52% occurring once. As regards this clone: Its antigen remains unknown.

The source material was tumor tissue, sampled before nivolumab (anti-PD-1) treatment. The rearrangement links TRBV5-6 to TRBJ2-7, with 9 bases that match TRBD1. The sequence came from a person aged 35 to 85 with oral cavity squamous cell carcinoma. The CDR3, as DNA: TGTGCCAGCAGCACCGGGACAGGGTTCGAGCAGTACTTC. As protein: CASSTGTGFEQYF.